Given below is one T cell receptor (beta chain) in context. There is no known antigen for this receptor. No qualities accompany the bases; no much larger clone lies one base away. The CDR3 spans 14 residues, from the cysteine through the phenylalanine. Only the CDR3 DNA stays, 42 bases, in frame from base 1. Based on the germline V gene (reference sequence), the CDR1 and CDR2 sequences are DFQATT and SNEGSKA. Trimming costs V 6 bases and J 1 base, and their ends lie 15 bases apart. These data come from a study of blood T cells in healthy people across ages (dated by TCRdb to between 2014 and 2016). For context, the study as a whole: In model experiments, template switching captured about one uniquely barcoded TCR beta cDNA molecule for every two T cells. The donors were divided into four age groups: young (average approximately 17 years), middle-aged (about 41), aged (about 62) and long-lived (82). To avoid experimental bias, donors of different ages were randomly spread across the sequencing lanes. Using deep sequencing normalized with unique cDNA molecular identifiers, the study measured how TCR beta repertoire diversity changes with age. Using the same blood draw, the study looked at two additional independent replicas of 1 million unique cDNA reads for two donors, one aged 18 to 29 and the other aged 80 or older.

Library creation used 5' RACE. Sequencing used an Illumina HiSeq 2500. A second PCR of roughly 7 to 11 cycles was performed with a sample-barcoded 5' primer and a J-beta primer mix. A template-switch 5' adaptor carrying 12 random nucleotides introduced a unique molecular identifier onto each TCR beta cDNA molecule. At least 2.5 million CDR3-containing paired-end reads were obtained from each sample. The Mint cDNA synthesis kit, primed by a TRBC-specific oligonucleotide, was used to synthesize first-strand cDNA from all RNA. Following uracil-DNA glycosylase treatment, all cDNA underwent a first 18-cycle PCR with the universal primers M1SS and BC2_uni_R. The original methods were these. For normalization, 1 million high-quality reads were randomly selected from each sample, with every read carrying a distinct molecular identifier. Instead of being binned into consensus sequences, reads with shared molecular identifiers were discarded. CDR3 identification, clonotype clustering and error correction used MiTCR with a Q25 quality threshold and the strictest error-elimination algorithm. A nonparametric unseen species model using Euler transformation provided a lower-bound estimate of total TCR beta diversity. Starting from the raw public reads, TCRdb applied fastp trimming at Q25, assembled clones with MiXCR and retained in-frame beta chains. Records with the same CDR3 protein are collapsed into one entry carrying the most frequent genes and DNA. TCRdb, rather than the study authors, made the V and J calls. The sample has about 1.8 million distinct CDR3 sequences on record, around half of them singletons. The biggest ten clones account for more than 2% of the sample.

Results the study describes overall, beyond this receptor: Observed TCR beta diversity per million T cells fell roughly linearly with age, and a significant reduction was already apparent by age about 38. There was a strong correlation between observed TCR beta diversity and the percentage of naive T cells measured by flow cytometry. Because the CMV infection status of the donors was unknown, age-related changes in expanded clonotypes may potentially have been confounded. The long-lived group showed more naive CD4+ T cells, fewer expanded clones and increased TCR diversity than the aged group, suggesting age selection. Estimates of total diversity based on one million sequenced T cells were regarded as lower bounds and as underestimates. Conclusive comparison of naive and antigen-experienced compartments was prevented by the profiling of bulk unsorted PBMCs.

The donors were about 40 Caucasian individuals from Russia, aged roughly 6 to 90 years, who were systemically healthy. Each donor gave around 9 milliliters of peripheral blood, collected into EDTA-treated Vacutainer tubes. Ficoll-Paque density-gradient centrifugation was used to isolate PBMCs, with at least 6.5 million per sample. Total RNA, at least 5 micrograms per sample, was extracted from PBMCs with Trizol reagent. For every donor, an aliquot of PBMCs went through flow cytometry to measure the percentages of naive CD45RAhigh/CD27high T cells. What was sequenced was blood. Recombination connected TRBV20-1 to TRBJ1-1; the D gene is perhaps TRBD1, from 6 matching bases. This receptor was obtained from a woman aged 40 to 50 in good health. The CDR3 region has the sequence CSAKRGHANTEAFF. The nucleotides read TGCAGTGCAAAAAGGGGACATGCGAACACTGAAGCTTTCTTT.